Listed here are 2 T cell receptor beta chains from one sample, sequenced in a study of blood T cell repertoires in COVID-19. Some clones are missing from TCRdb's copy, which holds only in-frame ones; the method was immunoSEQ multiplex PCR. The sample consists of more than 95,000 clones, 70% to 85% of them appearing once. The sample consisted of peripheral blood. These receptors came from a man aged 45-65 years with acute or convalescent COVID-19.

This clone was observed once. The chain employs TRBV4-1 and TRBJ1-2; a weak D match, TRBD1 (6 bases). Germline lookup yields CDR1 MGHRA and CDR2 YSYEKL. CDR3 size: 16 residues. Trimming shortened V by 2 bases and J by 3 bases, and 16 bases separated the two germline ends. CDR3 in amino acids: CASSQTGAGADYGYTF. The CDR3 DNA follows: TGCGCCAGCAGCCAAACCGGGGCGGGGGCTGACTATGGCTACACCTTC.

This clone was detected once. The CDR3 DNA reads as TGCGCCAGCAGCTCGACACGGACAAACACCGGGGAGCTGTTTTTT. It yields the protein CASSSTRTNTGELFF. The J gene is TRBJ2-2, the V gene TRBV5-1; TRBD1 might be the D (5 bases). V was shortened by 3 bases and J by 2 bases, with 11 bases between the two germline ends. Germline V lookup: CDR1 SGHRS, CDR2 YFSETQ. This CDR3 has 15 amino acids.